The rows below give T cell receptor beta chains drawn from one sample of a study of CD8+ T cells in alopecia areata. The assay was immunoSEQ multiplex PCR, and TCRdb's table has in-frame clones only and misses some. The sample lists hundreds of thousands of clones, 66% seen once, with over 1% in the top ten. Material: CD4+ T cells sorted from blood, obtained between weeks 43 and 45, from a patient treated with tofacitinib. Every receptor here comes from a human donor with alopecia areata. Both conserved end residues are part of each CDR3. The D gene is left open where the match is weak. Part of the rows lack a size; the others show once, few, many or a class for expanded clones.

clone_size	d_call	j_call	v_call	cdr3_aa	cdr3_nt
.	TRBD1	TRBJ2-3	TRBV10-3	CAISDLALQGDTQYF	TGTGCCATCAGTGACCTCGCTTTACAGGGGGATACGCAGTATTTT
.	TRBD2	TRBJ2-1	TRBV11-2	CASSFSAGVQHNEQFF	TGTGCCAGCAGCTTCTCCGCGGGGGTTCAGCACAATGAGCAGTTCTTC
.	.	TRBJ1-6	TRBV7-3	CASSVGGVGSPLHF	TGTGCCAGCAGCGTCGGAGGGGTAGGATCACCCCTCCACTTT
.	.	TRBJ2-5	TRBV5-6	CASSIDGLVIGETQYF	TGTGCCAGCAGCATTGATGGGCTAGTGATCGGAGAGACCCAGTACTTC
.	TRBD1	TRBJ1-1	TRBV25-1	CASSSTGGNTEAFF	TGTGCCAGCAGTTCTACAGGGGGGAACACTGAAGCTTTCTTT
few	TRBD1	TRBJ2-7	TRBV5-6	CASSEVGQVDLGYEQYF	TGTGCCAGCAGCGAAGTGGGACAGGTTGATTTGGGCTACGAGCAGTACTTC
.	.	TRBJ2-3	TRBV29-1	CSVNGVLDTDTQYF	TGCAGCGTTAACGGGGTATTAGACACAGATACGCAGTATTTT
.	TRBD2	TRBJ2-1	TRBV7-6	CASSLGAGETNEQFF	TGTGCCAGCAGCTTAGGGGCGGGGGAGACGAATGAGCAGTTCTTC
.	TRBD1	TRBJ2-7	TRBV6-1	CASRRTGAGGYEQYF	TGTGCCAGCAGACGGACAGGGGCCGGGGGCTACGAGCAGTACTTC
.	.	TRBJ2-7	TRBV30	CAWTASGSYEQYF	TGTGCCTGGACGGCATCTGGCTCCTACGAGCAGTACTTC
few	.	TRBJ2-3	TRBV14	CASSQTGYTQYF	TGTGCCAGCAGCCAGACAGGCTATACGCAGTATTTT
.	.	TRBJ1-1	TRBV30	CAWSRGMNTEAFF	TGTGCCTGGAGTAGGGGAATGAACACTGAAGCTTTCTTT
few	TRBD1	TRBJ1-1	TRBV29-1	CSFWDSSVNTEAFF	TGCAGCTTTTGGGACAGCTCCGTGAACACTGAAGCTTTCTTT
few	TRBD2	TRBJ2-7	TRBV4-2	CASSQGSGGGPNEQYF	TGTGCCAGCAGCCAAGGATCTGGCGGGGGGCCTAACGAGCAGTACTTC
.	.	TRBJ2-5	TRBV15	CATSRDRQGGTQYF	TGTGCCACCAGCAGAGATCGACAGGGAGGGACCCAGTACTTC
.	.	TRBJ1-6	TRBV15	CATSRTRGSPLHF	TGTGCCACCAGCAGAACCCGGGGCTCACCCCTCCACTTT
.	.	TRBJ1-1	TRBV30	CAWRRRRTEAFF	TGTGCCTGGCGTCGTCGGAGGACTGAAGCTTTCTTT
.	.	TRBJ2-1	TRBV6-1	CASNVVSEQFF	TGTGCCAGCAACGTGGTCAGCGAGCAGTTCTTC
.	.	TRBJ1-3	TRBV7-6	CASSLYSSGNTIYF	TGTGCCAGCAGCTTATACAGCTCTGGAAACACCATATATTTT
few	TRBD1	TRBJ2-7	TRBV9	CASSARDREDEQYF	TGTGCCAGCAGCGCCCGGGACAGGGAAGACGAGCAGTACTTC
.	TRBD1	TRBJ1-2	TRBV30	CAWNRDRGIGYTF	TGTGCCTGGAACCGGGACAGGGGCATTGGCTACACCTTC
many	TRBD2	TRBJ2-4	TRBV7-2	CASSFWTSGGLIFF	TGTGCCAGCAGCTTTTGGACTAGCGGGGGGTTAATCTTCTTC
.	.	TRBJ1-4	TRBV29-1	CSVELGDEKLFF	TGCAGCGTTGAATTGGGAGATGAAAAACTGTTTTTT
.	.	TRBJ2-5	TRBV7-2	CASSLAPGSSKREQYF	TGTGCCAGCAGCTTAGCCCCGGGGTCGAGCAAAAGGGAACAGTACTTC
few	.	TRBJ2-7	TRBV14	CASSQTAYEQYF	TGTGCCAGCAGCCAAACAGCGTACGAGCAGTACTTC
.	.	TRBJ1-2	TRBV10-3	CAIRRDTNYGYTF	TGTGCCATCCGTCGGGACACAAACTATGGCTACACCTTC
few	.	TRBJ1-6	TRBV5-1	CASSLDVGWSSPLHF	TGCGCCAGCAGCTTGGATGTCGGTTGGAGTTCACCCCTCCACTTT
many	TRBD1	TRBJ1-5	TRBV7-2	CASSLNRGMPQHF	TGTGCCAGCAGCTTAAACAGGGGGATGCCCCAGCATTTT
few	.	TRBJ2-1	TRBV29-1	CSVTGTLEESSEQFF	TGCAGCGTTACGGGTACCCTGGAGGAGAGTTCGGAGCAGTTCTTC
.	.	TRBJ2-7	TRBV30	CAWTGREFVYEQYF	TGTGCCTGGACGGGACGGGAATTCGTCTACGAGCAGTACTTC
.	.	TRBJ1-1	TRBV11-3	CASSPGRTAFSEAFF	TGTGCCAGCAGCCCAGGACGGACGGCCTTCTCAGAAGCTTTCTTT
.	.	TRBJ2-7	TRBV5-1	CASSLGSIAHEQYF	TGCGCCAGCAGCTTGGGCAGTATTGCACACGAGCAGTACTTC
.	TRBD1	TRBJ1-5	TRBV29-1	CSATGTGGEPQHF	TGCAGCGCAACCGGGACAGGGGGGGAGCCCCAGCATTTT
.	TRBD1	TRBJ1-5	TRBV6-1	CASSVPDRVVQPQHF	TGTGCCAGCAGCGTCCCTGACAGGGTGGTTCAGCCCCAGCATTTT
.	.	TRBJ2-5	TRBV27	CASSFSSSLRETQYF	TGTGCCAGCAGTTTTAGTTCTTCTCTGAGGGAGACCCAGTACTTC
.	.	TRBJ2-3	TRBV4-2	CASSQDSKEDTQYF	TGTGCCAGCAGCCAAGACAGCAAGGAAGATACGCAGTATTTT
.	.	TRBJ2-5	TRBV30	CAWSGRSRETQYF	TGTGCCTGGAGTGGGCGCTCCCGAGAGACCCAGTACTTC
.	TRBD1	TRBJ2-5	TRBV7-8	CASSLAGTAQETQYF	TGTGCCAGCAGCTTAGCGGGGACAGCCCAAGAGACCCAGTACTTC
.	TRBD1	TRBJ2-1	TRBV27	CASSLYPGQGRNEQFF	TGTGCCAGCAGTTTGTATCCGGGACAGGGCAGAAATGAGCAGTTCTTC